This T cell receptor beta chain was identified during a study of PD-1 blockade in mismatch repair-deficient tumors. Looking at the study overall: Enrolled about 2013-2017, patients had progressing, pretreated mismatch repair-deficient cancers of 12 types.

Study-wide results and limits: Rapid post-treatment expansion, then contraction, generally preceding radiologic response, marked tumor-resident clones.

Clones were read by immunoSEQ multiplex PCR, and TCRdb kept only the in-frame ones, dropping some. The sample has roughly 14,000 clones; 84% are singletons. A remark on this clone: Its antigen remains unknown.

Mismatch repair deficiency was confirmed in all patients, by PCR or immunohistochemistry. The TCR-sequenced patients were three responders to pembrolizumab. The CDR3 sequence is 16 residues long. The germline V and J ends were trimmed by 0 bases and 7 bases, with 19 bases remaining between them. The germline CDR1 and CDR2 sequences are MNHEY and SVGAGI. The sample in question was PBMCs, obtained before pembrolizumab treatment. This TCR was recovered from an adult with mismatch repair-deficient cancer. The V and J genes are TRBV6-5 and TRBJ2-7; perhaps TRBD1 as D (6 bases). CDR3 sequence (DNA): TGTGCCAGCAGTTACTCCCCCCCACAGGGAATGGAAGAGCAGTACTTC. Translating it yields CASSYSPPQGMEEQYF.